This T cell receptor beta chain emerged from a study of shared clonotypes between healthy human individuals. Positive CCR7 selection of CD45RO-negative cells yielded the naive CD8 cells, and terminally differentiated effector memory CD45RA+ cells were excluded. V was clipped by 4 bases and J by 4 bases, with 13 bases between them. Germline CDR1 reads MNHEY; CDR2 reads SMNVEV (reference sequence). The CDR3 spans 14 residues. The authors loaded around 200 ng DNA, 25,000 to 30,000 T cell genomes, into sorted-subset replicate PCRs. Per the original methods: From ImmunoSEQ came sequences covering only the junction and carrying no quality scores, so filtering differed. Clones were sequenced by immunoSEQ multiplex PCR, and TCRdb holds only the in-frame ones, with some missing. The DNA gave D and trimming, while V, J and clone size come from that table. The table shows some 2,000,000 clones, with about 94% occurring only once.

The rearrangement joins TRBV27 to TRBJ1-2; D is ambiguous. Sequences were obtained from naive CD8+ T cells sorted from blood. This clonotype originated in a young man in good health. CDR3 loop: CASSSEEGVYGYTF. Here the CDR3 DNA reads TGTGCCAGCAGTTCCGAGGAGGGAGTCTATGGCTACACCTTC.